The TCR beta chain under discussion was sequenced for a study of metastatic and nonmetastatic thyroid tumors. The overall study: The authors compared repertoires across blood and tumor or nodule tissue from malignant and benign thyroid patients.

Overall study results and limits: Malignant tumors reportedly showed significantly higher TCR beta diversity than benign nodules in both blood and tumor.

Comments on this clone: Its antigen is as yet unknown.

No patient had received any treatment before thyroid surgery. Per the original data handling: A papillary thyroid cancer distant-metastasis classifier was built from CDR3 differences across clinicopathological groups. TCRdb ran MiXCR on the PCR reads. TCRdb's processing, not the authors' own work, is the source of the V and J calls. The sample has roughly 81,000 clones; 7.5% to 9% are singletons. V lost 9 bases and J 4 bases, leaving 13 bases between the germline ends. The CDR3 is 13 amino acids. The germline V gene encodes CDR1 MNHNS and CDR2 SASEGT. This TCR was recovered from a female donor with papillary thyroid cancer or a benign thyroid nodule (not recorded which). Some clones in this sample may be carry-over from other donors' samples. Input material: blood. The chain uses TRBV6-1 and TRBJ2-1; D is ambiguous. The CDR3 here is CASSKDGYNEQFF. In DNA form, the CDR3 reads TGTGCCAGTAGTAAGGACGGGTACAATGAGCAGTTCTTC.